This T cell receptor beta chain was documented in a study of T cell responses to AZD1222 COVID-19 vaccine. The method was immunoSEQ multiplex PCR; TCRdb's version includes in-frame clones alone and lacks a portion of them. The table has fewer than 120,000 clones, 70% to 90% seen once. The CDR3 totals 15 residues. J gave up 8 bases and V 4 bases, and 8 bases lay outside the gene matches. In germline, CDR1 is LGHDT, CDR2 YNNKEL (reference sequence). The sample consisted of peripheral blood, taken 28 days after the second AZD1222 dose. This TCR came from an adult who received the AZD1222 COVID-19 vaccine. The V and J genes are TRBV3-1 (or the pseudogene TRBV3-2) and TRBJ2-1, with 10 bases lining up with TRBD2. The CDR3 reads CASSPLAGAPDEQFF. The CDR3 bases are TGTGCCAGCAGCCCCCTAGCGGGGGCCCCTGATGAGCAGTTCTTC.